The 25 T cell receptor beta chains listed next were all sequenced from one sample in a study of blood T cell repertoires in COVID-19. The table came from immunoSEQ multiplex PCR; TCRdb's copy has only in-frame clones and leaves some out. The table has roughly 110,000 clones, 81% seen once. The specimen sequenced was peripheral blood. All receptors derive from a man aged 45-60 years with acute or convalescent COVID-19.

The chain is built from TRBV3-1 (or the pseudogene TRBV3-2) and TRBJ1-3; D is unclear. Looked up from germline, CDR1 is LGHDT and CDR2 is YNNKEL (reference sequence). This CDR3 is built from 15 residues. V shed 1 base and J shed 3 bases, with 10 bases lying between them. The CDR3 spells CASSQGAGGGNTIYF. Here the CDR3 DNA reads TGTGCCAGCAGCCAAGGGGCGGGTGGTGGAAACACCATATATTTT.

This sequence joins TRBV28 and TRBJ2-1; 8 nucleotides agree with TRBD1. J was trimmed by 5 bases and V by 5 bases; bases with no gene match: 8. CDR1 and CDR2 from the germline V gene are MDHEN and SYDVKM. The CDR3 contains 15 residues. The CDR3 coding sequence is TGTGCCAGCAGTGAACCGACAGGGGACAACAATGAGCAGTTCTTC. Translating gives CASSEPTGDNNEQFF.

Only one count was recorded for this clone. The chain's CDR3 is CASRPGDGGNQPQHF. DNA of the CDR3: TGTGCCAGCAGGCCAGGGGATGGGGGCAATCAGCCCCAGCATTTT. The chain has TRBV6-5 and TRBJ1-5, with D possibly being TRBD1 (6 bases). This CDR3 comprises 15 residues. V lost 6 bases and J lost 2, with 14 bases in between. Germline V CDR1 and CDR2: MNHEY, SVGAGI.

This sequence joins TRBV30 and TRBJ1-2; 11 bases are shared with TRBD1. Per germline, CDR1 GTSNPN and CDR2 SVGIG (reference sequence). This CDR3 has 14 residues. CDR3 coding DNA: TGTCCCAACCTCACCGGGACAGGGGGTAACGGCTACACCTTC. It codes for CPNLTGTGGNGYTF.

V usage is TRBV28 and J usage is TRBJ1-1; perhaps TRBD1 as D (5 bases). V gave up 6 bases and J gave up 3 bases, with 17 bases separating them. Germline CDR1 MDHEN, CDR2 SYDVKM. This CDR3 spans 15 amino acids. The CDR3 sequence: CASSLTPGSHTEAFF. Written as DNA, the CDR3 is TGTGCCAGCAGCTTAACCCCAGGGTCCCACACTGAAGCTTTCTTT.

This rearrangement joins TRBV9 to TRBJ2-2; 11 bases match TRBD2. Germline loops: CDR1 SGDLS, CDR2 YYNGEE. The junction had 10 bases not matched to a gene; V was cut back by 0 bases and J by 0 bases. CDR3 size: 20 residues. The CDR3 DNA sequence: TGTGCCAGCAGCGTAGTCCCCCGTTCTAGCGGGGGGTCGAACACCGGGGAGCTGTTTTTT. It encodes CASSVVPRSSGGSNTGELFF.

This rearrangement joins TRBV5-5 to TRBJ2-3; TRBD1 agrees at 8 bases. Looked up from germline, CDR1 is SGHKS and CDR2 is YYEKEE (reference sequence). The length of the CDR3 is 15 residues. The trim removed 3 bases at V and 6 bases at J, leaving 9 bases unmatched. The CDR3: CASSSGQEIRDTQYF. CDR3 sequence (DNA): TGTGCCAGCAGCTCGGGACAGGAGATTAGGGATACGCAGTATTTT.

CDR3 bases: TGTGCCAGCAGAGGGACAGGAGGTGGCTACACCTTC. Translated, it gives CASRGTGGGYTF. The chain carries TRBV6-5 and TRBJ1-2; 8 bases map to TRBD1. CDR3 length: 12 residues. Germline V gives CDR1 MNHEY, CDR2 SVGAGI. The V segment lost 6 bases and the J segment 7 bases; nucleotides outside the gene matches: 4.

The chain employs TRBV9 and TRBJ2-3; the match to TRBD2 covers 8 bases. Per germline, CDR1 SGDLS and CDR2 YYNGEE. This CDR3 spans 15 amino acids. Unmatched junction bases numbered 4, after V lost 0 bases and J lost 4 bases. Here the CDR3 DNA reads TGTGCCAGCAGCGTAGAACCCGGGGGGGCAGATACGCAGTATTTT. It specifies CASSVEPGGADTQYF.

This rearrangement joins TRBV27 to TRBJ1-1; 11 nucleotides align to TRBD1. With V trimmed by 5 bases and J by 5 bases, 7 bases remained unmatched. Germline V gene data show CDR1 as MNHEY and CDR2 as SMNVEV (reference sequence). This CDR3 region has 15 residues. The CDR3 DNA reads TGTGCCAGCAGTCCCGGACAGGGGGCATGGACTGAAGCTTTCTTT. Protein: CASSPGQGAWTEAFF.

V gene TRBV5-5 combines with J gene TRBJ1-2, with 8 bases matching TRBD1. The CDR3 covers 17 residues. CDR1 SGHKS and CDR2 YYEKEE come from the germline V gene (reference sequence). After removal of 1 base from V and 7 bases from J, the junction contained 15 bases not matched to a gene. The CDR3 spells CASSLRARGQGKGGYTF. CDR3 coding DNA: TGTGCCAGCAGCTTGAGAGCCCGAGGACAGGGAAAGGGTGGCTACACCTTC. The variable domain in full, with the rest retrieved from reference TRBV5-5 and TRBJ1-2, is DAGVTQSPTHLIKTRGQQVTLRCSPISGHKSVSWYQQVLGQGPQFIFQYYEKEERGRGNFPDRFSARQFPNYSSELNVNALLLGDSALYLCASSLRARGQGKGGYTFGSGTRLTVV.

The gene calls are TRBV29-1 and TRBJ2-3, with TRBD1 matching over 7 bases. Germline V lookup: CDR1 SQVTM, CDR2 ANQGSEA. Trimming took 4 bases from V and 5 from J; bases not matched to a gene: 9. The CDR3 extends over 14 amino acids. For the CDR3, the DNA is TGCAGCGTTGGGGGCGGACAGGCGGAAGATACGCAGTATTTT. Translated: CSVGGGQAEDTQYF.

This clone was observed once. The chain has TRBV5-1 and TRBJ1-4, with D maybe TRBD1 (6 bases). The CDR3 has 15 residues. Germline assignment: CDR1 SGHRS and CDR2 YFSETQ. V was pared by 4 bases and J by 8 bases, with 18 bases between. Here the CDR3 reads CASSPMGSQGEKLFF. The CDR3 bases are TGCGCCAGCAGCCCTATGGGGAGCCAGGGGGAAAAACTGTTTTTT.

The chain links TRBV9 to TRBJ2-7; 9 bases are a match to TRBD1. This CDR3 has 15 amino acids. The junction had 4 bases not matched to a gene; V was cut back by 0 bases and J by 3 bases. CDR1 SGDLS and CDR2 YYNGEE come from the germline V gene. This CDR3 is CASSVGTGGYYEQYF. In DNA form, the CDR3 reads TGTGCCAGCAGCGTAGGCACAGGGGGCTACTACGAGCAGTACTTC.

The chain has TRBV5-1 and TRBJ1-1; possible D gene TRBD1, 6 bases. Trimming shortened V by 4 bases and J by 4 bases, and 17 bases separated the two germline ends. CDR3 length equals 15 residues. CDR1 is SGHRS and CDR2 is YFSETQ in the germline V gene. The CDR3 spells CASSISDSLSTEAFF. DNA of the CDR3: TGCGCCAGCAGCATATCGGACAGCCTTTCCACTGAAGCTTTCTTT.

The V gene is TRBV29-1, the J gene TRBJ2-5, with D possibly being TRBD1 (5 bases). Trimming left V 6 bases short and J 5 bases short, with 16 bases between. The CDR3 spans 13 residues. The germline V gene has CDR1 SQVTM and CDR2 ANQGSEA. The CDR3 sequence: CSVGTGPVETQYF. In DNA, the CDR3 is TGCAGCGTCGGTACAGGCCCCGTTGAGACCCAGTACTTC.

This clone was detected many times. The chain joins TRBV10-3 to TRBJ2-1, with D unclear. There are 15 residues in the CDR3. Looked up from germline, CDR1 is ENHRY and CDR2 is SYGVKD. Trimming pared 2 bases from V and 8 bases from J, leaving 16 bases between. This chain's CDR3 is CAISESVGVVDEQFF. CDR3 nucleotide sequence: TGTGCCATCAGTGAGAGTGTGGGCGTGGTGGATGAGCAGTTCTTC.

The chain is built from TRBV14 and TRBJ2-2, with D perhaps matching TRBD2 (5 bases). Trimming took 4 bases from V and 5 from J, leaving 8 bases between them. CDR1 is SGHDN, CDR2 FVKESK, per germline. The CDR3 contains 13 residues. The CDR3 nucleotides read TGTGCCAGCAGCCTTCGACTAACCGGGGAGCTGTTTTTT. It yields the protein CASSLRLTGELFF. Together with reference TRBV14 and TRBJ2-2, the CDR3 gives the full variable domain: EAGVTQFPSHSVIEKGQTVTLRCDPISGHDNLYWYRRVMGKEIKFLLHFVKESKQDESGMPNNRFLAERTGGTYSTLKVQPAELEDSGVYFCASSLRLTGELFFGEGSRLTVL.

The V and J genes are TRBV4-1 and TRBJ1-4; 7 bases map to TRBD1. The V and J ends lost 1 base and 7 bases, in that order; junction bases with no gene match: 6. CDR1 and CDR2 from the germline V gene are MGHRA and YSYEKL. The CDR3 has 15 amino acids. CDR3 region: CASSQVGGGGEKLFF. The CDR3 nucleotides are TGCGCCAGCAGCCAAGTAGGAGGGGGCGGTGAAAAACTGTTTTTT.

This clone was picked up a small number of times. V is TRBV5-8 and J is TRBJ1-5; D might be TRBD1 (5 bases). Germline lookup yields CDR1 SGHTS and CDR2 YDEGEE. The CDR3 sequence is 16 residues long. Trimming took off 3 bases at V and 4 bases at J, with 17 bases between the two ends. DNA of the CDR3: TGTGCCAGCAGCTCCCGCCGTGGGGGGGGGAATCAGCCCCAGCATTTT. This encodes CASSSRRGGGNQPQHF.

This chain links TRBV7-3 with TRBJ2-1, with D possibly matching TRBD1 (5 bases). Germline CDR1 is SGHTA and CDR2 is FQGTGA. V lost 3 bases and J 5 bases, leaving 8 bases between the germline ends. CDR3 length: 13 amino acids. CDR3 loop: CASSLVTDNEQFF. The CDR3 region has the DNA TGTGCCAGCAGCTTGGTGACAGACAATGAGCAGTTCTTC.

The J gene is TRBJ1-1, the V gene TRBV19, with TRBD1 matching 8 bases. Germline V CDR1 and CDR2: LNHDA, SQIVND (reference sequence). Germline trimming cut 5 bases from V and 1 base from J; bases unmatched to any gene: 12. The CDR3 totals 17 residues. CDR3 sequence reads: CASSRRGRVEGNTEAFF. The CDR3 region has the DNA TGTGCCAGTAGTCGCAGGGGGCGAGTTGAGGGGAACACTGAAGCTTTCTTT. The entire variable domain, with the rest obtained from reference TRBV19 and TRBJ1-1, is as follows: DGGITQSPKYLFRKEGQNVTLSCEQNLNHDAMYWYRQDPGQGLRLIYYSQIVNDFQKGDIAEGYSVSREKKESFPLTVTSAQKNPTAFYLCASSRRGRVEGNTEAFFGQGTRLTVV.

V usage is TRBV24-1 and J usage is TRBJ2-3; the D gene is possibly TRBD2 (5 bases). The V gene's germline CDR1 is KGHDR and CDR2 SFDVKD. Trimming pared 3 bases from V and 3 bases from J, leaving 6 bases between. The CDR3 contains 13 residues. CDR3 in DNA: TGTGCCACCAGTGATGCGGGTACAGATACGCAGTATTTT. Translating gives CATSDAGTDTQYF.

V and J are TRBV5-1 and TRBJ1-1, with a tentative D call TRBD1 (5 bases). CDR1 and CDR2 (germline): SGHRS, YFSETQ. The length of the CDR3 is 16 residues. V was cut by 4 bases and J by 4 bases, with 20 bases left in between. The CDR3 sequence: CASSLLLTDLGTEAFF. In nucleotides, the CDR3 is TGCGCCAGCAGCCTACTTTTGACAGATCTTGGCACTGAAGCTTTCTTT. The whole variable domain, remainder taken from reference TRBV5-1 and TRBJ1-1, is KAGVTQTPRYLIKTRGQQVTLSCSPISGHRSVSWYQQTPGQGLQFLFEYFSETQRNKGNFPGRFSGRQFSNSRSEMNVSTLELGDSALYLCASSLLLTDLGTEAFFGQGTRLTVV.

The chain's CDR3 is CASSALSANYGYTF. The DNA of the CDR3 is TGTGCCAGCAGTGCCTTGTCAGCTAACTATGGCTACACCTTC. The rearrangement links TRBV2 to TRBJ1-2; unclear D gene. The germline V gene has CDR1 SNHLY and CDR2 FYNNEI. Trimming removed 4 bases from V and 0 bases from J, with 9 bases in between. CDR3 size: 14 residues.